This T cell receptor beta chain was identified during a study of blood T cell repertoires in COVID-19. This CDR3 is built from 17 residues. V lost 1 base to trimming and J lost 9 bases, with 23 bases between them. Germline CDR1 is SGHTS and CDR2 is YDEGEE. Profiled with immunoSEQ multiplex PCR; TCRdb holds only in-frame clones, not every one. The sample contains 200,000 to 250,000 clones, roughly 87% of which appear only once. Each participant's cohort was designated according to participant-reported clinical history. The rearrangement joins TRBV5-8 to TRBJ1-5; TRBD1 is a possible D gene (6 bases). The receptor comes from a woman in her twenties or thirties with acute COVID-19. Sequenced material: PBMCs or T cells enriched from blood (not recorded which). The CDR3 sequence: CASSLFPSTGSSRPQHF. The CDR3 DNA reads TGTGCCAGCAGCTTGTTTCCGAGTACAGGGAGCTCCCGGCCCCAGCATTTT.